The 18 T cell receptor beta chains below were found in one sample sequenced in a study of CD8+ T cells in alopecia areata (dated by TCRdb to the late 2010s). Taken with the paper, the label for treatment or condition translates to: oral pan-JAK inhibitor, 5-10 mg twice daily. The library came from the immunoSEQ multiplex PCR assay. RNA was extracted from all samples and reverse transcribed into cDNA, which served as template for TCR sequencing. Entries here come from immuneACCESS through TCRdb and include only in-frame sequences with V and J called. Some clones fail to appear in such tables; in the studies checked, an unresolved V gene covers under half of the shortfall, and the cause of the remainder is unknown. In this sample the table shows roughly 200,000 clones, 43% of which occur a single time. Around 2.8% of the sample is held by the ten biggest clonotypes. Sample: CD4+ T cells sorted from blood, taken at roughly week 36, from a patient treated with tofacitinib. The receptor set was obtained from a human donor with alopecia areata.

The table lists this clone with a few counts. The rearrangement uses TRBV5-1 and TRBJ2-1, with 12 bases that match TRBD2. The CDR3 loop spans 16 amino acids. J was trimmed by 8 bases and V by 0 bases; bases with no gene match: 6. CDR1 is SGHRS, CDR2 YFSETQ, per germline. This CDR3 is CASSLASGRASHEQFF. In DNA, the CDR3 is TGCGCCAGCAGCTTGGCTAGCGGGAGGGCTAGTCATGAGCAGTTCTTC.

The chain combines TRBV5-1 with TRBJ1-1; D might be TRBD1 (5 bases). CDR1 is SGHRS and CDR2 is YFSETQ in the germline V gene. V dropped 4 bases and J dropped 4 bases, with 14 bases sitting between them. The CDR3 spans 14 residues. CDR3 in amino acids: CASSIAGLSTEAFF. CDR3 coding DNA: TGCGCCAGCAGCATAGCAGGGTTGTCCACTGAAGCTTTCTTT.

This clone was seen just once. Written as DNA, the CDR3 is TGTGCCAGCAGCGCCCCGGGGAACACCATATATTTT. This gives the protein CASSAPGNTIYF. The gene calls are TRBV2 and TRBJ1-3, with D hard to call. Germline assignment: CDR1 SNHLY and CDR2 FYNNEI. This CDR3 spans 12 amino acids. Trimming pared 6 bases from V and 7 bases from J, leaving 10 bases between. Full variable domain (remainder filled in from reference TRBV2 and TRBJ1-3): EPEVTQTPSHQVTQMGQEVILRCVPISNHLYFYWYRQILGQKVEFLVSFYNNEISEKSEIFDDQFSVERPDGSNFTLKIRSTKLEDSAMYFCASSAPGNTIYFGEGSWLTVV.

The chain is built from TRBV29-1 and TRBJ2-6; 7 nucleotides line up with TRBD1. With 6 bases clipped from V and 0 bases from J, the junction kept 11 bases outside the gene matches. Looked up from germline, CDR1 is SQVTM and CDR2 is ANQGSEA. The CDR3 contains 17 residues. The CDR3 DNA reads as TGCAGCGTCAGAGAGGGGACAGTGTTCTCTGGGGCCAACGTCCTGACTTTC. This gives the protein CSVREGTVFSGANVLTF. Looking up the rest from reference TRBV29-1 and TRBJ2-6 gives the full variable domain: SAVISQKPSRDICQRGTSLTIQCQVDSQVTMMFWYRQQPGQSLTLIATANQGSEATYESGFVIDKFPISRPNLTFSTLTVSNMSPEDSSIYLCSVREGTVFSGANVLTFGAGSRLTVL.

The chain uses TRBV6-6 and TRBJ2-2, with D possibly being TRBD2 (6 bases). V gave up 8 bases and J gave up 6 bases, with 10 bases separating them. Germline lookup yields CDR1 MNHNY and CDR2 SVGAGI (reference sequence). This CDR3 is 12 amino acids long. The CDR3: CASGGGAGELFF. The CDR3, as DNA: TGTGCCAGCGGAGGCGGGGCCGGGGAGCTGTTTTTT.

This chain links TRBV2 with TRBJ1-5; no firm D call. From germline, CDR1 is SNHLY and CDR2 FYNNEI. The CDR3 extends over 14 amino acids. V shed 4 bases and J shed 0 bases, with 7 bases lying between them. CDR3: CASSVEYSNQPQHF. The CDR3 nucleotides are TGTGCCAGCAGTGTAGAATATAGCAATCAGCCCCAGCATTTT.

As to this clone: This specimen includes other DNA sequences encoding the same CDR3. The J gene is TRBJ2-7, the V gene TRBV18; D is uncertain. V lost 2 bases and J lost 0, with 5 bases in between. Germline loops: CDR1 KGHSH, CDR2 LQKENI. This CDR3 region has 13 residues. The CDR3 DNA follows: TGTGCCAGCTCACCAAGCGTCTCCTACGAGCAGTACTTC. This gives the protein CASSPSVSYEQYF.

This clone showed up just once. The CDR3: CASRPFGETQYF. The CDR3 DNA reads as TGTGCCAGCCGTCCCTTTGGAGAGACCCAGTACTTC. This sequence joins TRBV7-2 and TRBJ2-5; D gene uncertain. The ends were cut back, 8 bases at V and 4 bases at J, with 11 bases in the middle. The CDR3 has 12 amino acids. Germline V gives CDR1 SGHTA, CDR2 FQGNSA.

V gene TRBV30 combines with J gene TRBJ2-5; 14 nucleotides agree with TRBD2. V lost 3 bases and J lost 5; bases outside the gene matches: 8. Per the germline V gene, CDR1 is GTSNPN and CDR2 is SVGIG (reference sequence). This CDR3 spans 16 amino acids. The chain's CDR3 is CAWSQTSGRALETQYF. For the CDR3, the DNA is TGTGCCTGGAGCCAGACTAGCGGGAGGGCCCTTGAGACCCAGTACTTC.

The CDR3 protein is CASSPPSRSASYEQYF. CDR3 nucleotide sequence: TGTGCCAGCAGCCCCCCCTCGCGAAGCGCTTCCTACGAGCAGTACTTC. The chain links TRBV7-2 to TRBJ2-7; D ambiguous. Germline CDR1 reads SGHTA; CDR2 reads FQGNSA. The CDR3 runs 16 residues. The V and J ends lost 5 bases and 1 base respectively, with 18 bases between them.

The gene calls are TRBV29-1 and TRBJ1-4; TRBD1 agrees at 8 bases. Trimming removed 6 bases from V and 8 bases from J; junction bases left unmatched: 8. Germline CDR1 and CDR2: SQVTM and ANQGSEA. The CDR3 loop spans 13 amino acids. DNA of the CDR3: TGCAGCGTCCCCGGGACAGGTGGGGAAAAACTGTTTTTT. It yields the protein CSVPGTGGEKLFF.

Comment on this clone: The same CDR3 can be traced to other DNA sequences in this sample. This rearrangement joins TRBV7-8 to TRBJ2-1, with a possible D match to TRBD2 (5 bases). V gave up 3 bases and J gave up 4 bases, with 7 bases separating them. The CDR3 sequence is 13 residues long. From germline, CDR1 is SGHVS and CDR2 FQNEAQ. CDR3 sequence: CASSLGEYNEQFF. CDR3 coding DNA: TGTGCCAGCAGCTTGGGAGAGTACAATGAGCAGTTCTTC.

This clone was seen just once. V is TRBV25-1 and J is TRBJ2-7; D gene unclear. The CDR3 has 11 amino acids. Trimming removed 3 bases from V and 3 bases from J, with 3 bases in between. Germline V CDR1 and CDR2: MGHDK, SYGVNS. The CDR3 DNA is TGTGCCAGCAGTGATATCTACGAGCAGTACTTC. It translates to CASSDIYEQYF.

The CDR3: CASRQGAGPQHF. CDR3 in DNA: TGTGCCAGTAGACAGGGGGCTGGGCCCCAGCATTTT. The chain uses TRBV28 and TRBJ1-5, with TRBD1 matching over 10 bases. CDR3 length equals 12 residues. The germline V gene has CDR1 MDHEN and CDR2 SYDVKM. With 9 bases clipped from V and 9 bases from J, the junction kept 5 bases outside the gene matches. The full variable domain, its missing parts supplied by reference TRBV28 and TRBJ1-5, is DVKVTQSSRYLVKRTGEKVFLECVQDMDHENMFWYRQDPGLGLRLIYFSYDVKMKEKGDIPEGYSVSREKKERFSLILESASTNQTSMYLCASRQGAGPQHFGDGTRLSIL.

This clone is a singleton in its sample. J is TRBJ2-1 and V is TRBV6-1; a weak D match, TRBD2 (6 bases). Germline V CDR1 and CDR2: MNHNS, SASEGT. This CDR3 has 13 residues. Trimming pared 6 bases from V and 6 bases from J, leaving 12 bases between. The CDR3 sequence is CASRPPGLNEQFF. For the CDR3, the DNA is TGTGCCAGCAGGCCTCCGGGACTCAATGAGCAGTTCTTC.

This clone came up a few times. This chain's CDR3 is CASSTSQAGSGNTIYF. DNA of the CDR3: TGTGCCAGCAGCACAAGCCAGGCAGGCTCTGGAAACACCATATATTTT. The chain recombines TRBV7-2 with TRBJ1-3; D call uncertain. The CDR3 covers 16 residues. V dropped 5 bases and J dropped 0 bases, with 14 bases sitting between them. Germline loops: CDR1 SGHTA, CDR2 FQGNSA.

The gene calls are TRBV5-1 and TRBJ1-2; D gene uncertain. Germline loops: CDR1 SGHRS, CDR2 YFSETQ. Trimming cost V 0 bases and J 1 base, with 10 bases left between them. The CDR3 extends over 15 amino acids. This CDR3 reads CASSLAGQLNYGYTF. CDR3 sequence (DNA): TGCGCCAGCAGCTTGGCCGGGCAGCTTAACTATGGCTACACCTTC. Full variable domain (outside the CDR3, taken from reference TRBV5-1 and TRBJ1-2): KAGVTQTPRYLIKTRGQQVTLSCSPISGHRSVSWYQQTPGQGLQFLFEYFSETQRNKGNFPGRFSGRQFSNSRSEMNVSTLELGDSALYLCASSLAGQLNYGYTFGSGTRLTVV.

The genes are TRBV7-2 and TRBJ2-2; 8 bases agree with TRBD1. Germline trimming cut 0 bases from V and 4 bases from J; bases unmatched to any gene: 1. Germline V gene data show CDR1 as SGHTA and CDR2 as FQGNSA. The CDR3 sequence is 15 residues long. This CDR3 is CASSLATGGTGELFF. The CDR3, as DNA: TGTGCCAGCAGCTTAGCTACAGGGGGCACCGGGGAGCTGTTTTTT.